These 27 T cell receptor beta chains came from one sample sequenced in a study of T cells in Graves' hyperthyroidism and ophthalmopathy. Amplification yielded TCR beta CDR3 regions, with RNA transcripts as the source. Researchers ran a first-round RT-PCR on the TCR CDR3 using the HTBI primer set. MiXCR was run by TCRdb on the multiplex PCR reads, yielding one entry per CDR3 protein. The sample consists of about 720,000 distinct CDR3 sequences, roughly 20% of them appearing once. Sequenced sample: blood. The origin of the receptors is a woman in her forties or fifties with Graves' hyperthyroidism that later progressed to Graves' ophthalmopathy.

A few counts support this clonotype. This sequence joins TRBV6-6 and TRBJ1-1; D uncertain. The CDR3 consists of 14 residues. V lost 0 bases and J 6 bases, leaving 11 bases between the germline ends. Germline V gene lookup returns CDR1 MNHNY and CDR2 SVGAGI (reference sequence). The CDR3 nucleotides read TGTGCCAGCAGTTACTCGAAGGGTTACGCTGAAGCTTTCTTT. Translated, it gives CASSYSKGYAEAFF.

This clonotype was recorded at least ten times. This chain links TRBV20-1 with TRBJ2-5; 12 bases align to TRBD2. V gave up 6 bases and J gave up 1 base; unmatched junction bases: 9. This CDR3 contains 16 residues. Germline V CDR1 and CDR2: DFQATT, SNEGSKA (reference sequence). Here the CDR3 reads CSAEGLAGRSQETQYF. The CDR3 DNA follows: TGCAGTGCAGAGGGACTAGCGGGCCGGTCCCAAGAGACCCAGTACTTC.

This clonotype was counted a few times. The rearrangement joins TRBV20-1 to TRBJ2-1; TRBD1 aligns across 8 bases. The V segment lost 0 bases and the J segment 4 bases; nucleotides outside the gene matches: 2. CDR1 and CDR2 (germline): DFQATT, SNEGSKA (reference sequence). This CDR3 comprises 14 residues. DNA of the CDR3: TGCAGTGCTAGAGATCGGGACAGGTACAATGAGCAGTTCTTC. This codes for CSARDRDRYNEQFF.

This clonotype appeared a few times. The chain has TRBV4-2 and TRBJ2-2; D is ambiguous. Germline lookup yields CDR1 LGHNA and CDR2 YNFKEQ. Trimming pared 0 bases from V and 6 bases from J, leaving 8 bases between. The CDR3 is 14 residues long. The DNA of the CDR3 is TGTGCCAGCAGCCAAGATCGTTTGTCCGGGGAGCTGTTTTTT. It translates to CASSQDRLSGELFF.

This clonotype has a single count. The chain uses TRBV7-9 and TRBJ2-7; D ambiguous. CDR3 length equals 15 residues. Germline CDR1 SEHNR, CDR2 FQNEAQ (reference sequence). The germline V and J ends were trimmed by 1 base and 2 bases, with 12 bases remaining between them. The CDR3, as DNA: TGTGCCAGCAGCTTAGTTCGTAATCGACCCTACGAGCAGTACTTC. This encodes CASSLVRNRPYEQYF.

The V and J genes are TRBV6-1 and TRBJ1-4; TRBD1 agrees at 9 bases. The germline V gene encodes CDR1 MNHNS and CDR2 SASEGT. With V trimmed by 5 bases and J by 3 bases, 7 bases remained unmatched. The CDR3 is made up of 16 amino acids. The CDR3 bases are TGTGCCAGCAGTTTCGCACAGGGGGCTCCTAATGAAAAACTGTTTTTT. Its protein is CASSFAQGAPNEKLFF.

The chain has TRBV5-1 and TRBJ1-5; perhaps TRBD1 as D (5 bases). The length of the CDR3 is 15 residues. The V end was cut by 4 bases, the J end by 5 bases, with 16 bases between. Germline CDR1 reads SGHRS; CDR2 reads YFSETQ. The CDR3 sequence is CASSRDGRTDQPQHF. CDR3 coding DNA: TGCGCCAGCAGCCGGGACGGCAGGACGGATCAGCCCCAGCATTTT. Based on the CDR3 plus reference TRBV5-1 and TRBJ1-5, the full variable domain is KAGVTQTPRYLIKTRGQQVTLSCSPISGHRSVSWYQQTPGQGLQFLFEYFSETQRNKGNFPGRFSGRQFSNSRSEMNVSTLELGDSALYLCASSRDGRTDQPQHFGDGTRLSIL.

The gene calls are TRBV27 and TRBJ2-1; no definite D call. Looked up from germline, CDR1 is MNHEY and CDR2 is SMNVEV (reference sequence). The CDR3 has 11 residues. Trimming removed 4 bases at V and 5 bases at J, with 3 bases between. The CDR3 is CASSYDNEQFF. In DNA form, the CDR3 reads TGTGCCAGCAGTTACGACAATGAGCAGTTCTTC.

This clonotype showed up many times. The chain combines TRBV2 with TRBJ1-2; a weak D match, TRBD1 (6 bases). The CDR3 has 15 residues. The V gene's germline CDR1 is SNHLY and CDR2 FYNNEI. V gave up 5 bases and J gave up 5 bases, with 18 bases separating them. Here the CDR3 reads CASSPPGTPTYGYTF. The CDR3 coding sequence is TGTGCCAGCAGTCCCCCCGGGACACCCACATATGGCTACACCTTC. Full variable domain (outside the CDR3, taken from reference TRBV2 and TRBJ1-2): EPEVTQTPSHQVTQMGQEVILRCVPISNHLYFYWYRQILGQKVEFLVSFYNNEISEKSEIFDDQFSVERPDGSNFTLKIRSTKLEDSAMYFCASSPPGTPTYGYTFGSGTRLTVV.

The CDR3 coding sequence is TGTGCTAGTGGCACCTGGGGCCGTACTGAAGCTTTCTTT. Its translation is CASGTWGRTEAFF. The chain couples TRBV12-5 to TRBJ1-1; a weak D match, TRBD1 (5 bases). This CDR3 contains 13 residues. V lost 6 bases, J lost 5 bases, and 13 bases lay in between. CDR1 LGHNT and CDR2 FRNRAP come from the germline V gene.

The CDR3 DNA sequence: TGTGCCAGCCACTCGGGACTAGTGAGTGATACGCAGTATTTT. It translates to CASHSGLVSDTQYF. This chain joins TRBV6-2 or TRBV6-3 and TRBJ2-3, with TRBD2 matching over 8 bases. V gave up 8 bases and J gave up 6 bases; unmatched junction bases: 10. Germline-derived CDR1 and CDR2 are MNHEY and SVGEGT. The CDR3 runs 14 residues.

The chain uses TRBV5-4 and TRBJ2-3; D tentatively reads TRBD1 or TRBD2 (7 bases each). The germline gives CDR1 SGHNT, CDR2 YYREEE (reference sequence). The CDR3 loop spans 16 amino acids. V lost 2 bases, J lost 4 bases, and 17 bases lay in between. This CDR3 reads CASSLPSGGGADTQYF. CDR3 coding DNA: TGTGCCAGCAGCTTACCCTCAGGGGGGGGAGCAGATACGCAGTATTTT.

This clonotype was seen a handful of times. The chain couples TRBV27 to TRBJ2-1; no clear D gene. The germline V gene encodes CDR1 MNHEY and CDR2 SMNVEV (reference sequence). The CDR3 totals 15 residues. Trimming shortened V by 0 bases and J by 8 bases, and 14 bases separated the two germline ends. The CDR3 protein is CASSLSPPSGDEQFF. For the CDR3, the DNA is TGTGCCAGCAGTTTATCACCCCCTAGTGGGGATGAGCAGTTCTTC.

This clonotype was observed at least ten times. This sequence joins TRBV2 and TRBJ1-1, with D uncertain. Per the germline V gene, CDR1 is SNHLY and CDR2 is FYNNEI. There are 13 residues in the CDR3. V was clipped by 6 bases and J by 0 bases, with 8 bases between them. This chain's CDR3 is CASRLSMNTEAFF. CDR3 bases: TGTGCCAGCAGATTATCCATGAACACTGAAGCTTTCTTT.

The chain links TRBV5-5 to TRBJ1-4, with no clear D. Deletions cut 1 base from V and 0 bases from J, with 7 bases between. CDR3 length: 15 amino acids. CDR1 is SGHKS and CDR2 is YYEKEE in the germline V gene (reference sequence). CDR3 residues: CASSLFQATNEKLFF. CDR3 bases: TGTGCCAGCAGCTTGTTCCAGGCAACTAATGAAAAACTGTTTTTT.

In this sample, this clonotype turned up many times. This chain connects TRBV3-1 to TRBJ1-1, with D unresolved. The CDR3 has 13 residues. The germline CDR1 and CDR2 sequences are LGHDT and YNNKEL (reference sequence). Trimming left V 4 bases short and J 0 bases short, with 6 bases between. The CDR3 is CASSPNMNTEAFF. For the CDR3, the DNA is TGTGCCAGCAGCCCAAACATGAACACTGAAGCTTTCTTT.

CDR3 in DNA: TGTGCCAGCAGTTCCGGGACCACGCCGGATGAAAAACTGTTTTTT. This translates into CASSSGTTPDEKLFF. The chain employs TRBV28 and TRBJ1-4; TRBD1 might be the D (5 bases). The germline V and J ends were trimmed by 4 bases and 6 bases, with 15 bases remaining between them. This CDR3 has 15 amino acids. CDR1 is MDHEN, CDR2 SYDVKM, per germline.

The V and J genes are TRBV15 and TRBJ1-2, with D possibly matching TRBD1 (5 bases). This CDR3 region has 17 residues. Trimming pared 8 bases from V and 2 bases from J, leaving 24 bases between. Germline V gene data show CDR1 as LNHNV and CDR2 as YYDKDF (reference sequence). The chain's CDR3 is CATSTMRGRVRNYGYTF. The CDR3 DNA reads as TGTGCCACCTCAACTATGAGGGGCCGGGTCCGGAACTATGGCTACACCTTC.

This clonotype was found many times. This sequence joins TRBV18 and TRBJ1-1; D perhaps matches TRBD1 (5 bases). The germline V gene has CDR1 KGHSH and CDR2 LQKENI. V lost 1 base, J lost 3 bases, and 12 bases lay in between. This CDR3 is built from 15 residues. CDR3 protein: CASSPRGAGDTEAFF. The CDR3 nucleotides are TGTGCCAGCTCACCACGAGGGGCCGGGGACACTGAAGCTTTCTTT.

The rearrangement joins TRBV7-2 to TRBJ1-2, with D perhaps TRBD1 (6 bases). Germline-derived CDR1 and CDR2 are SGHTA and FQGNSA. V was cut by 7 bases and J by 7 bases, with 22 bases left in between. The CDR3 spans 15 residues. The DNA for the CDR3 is TGTGCCAGCACCCGAGAGGGGGGATCTCTACCTGGCTACACCTTC. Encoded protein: CASTREGGSLPGYTF.

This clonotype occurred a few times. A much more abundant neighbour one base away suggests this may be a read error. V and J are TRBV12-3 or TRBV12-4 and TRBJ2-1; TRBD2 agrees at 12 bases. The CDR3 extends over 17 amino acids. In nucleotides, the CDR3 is TGTGTCAGCACCCTGACTAGCGGGGGCCGCGTAGGGAATGAGCAGTTCTTC. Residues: CVSTLTSGGRVGNEQFF.

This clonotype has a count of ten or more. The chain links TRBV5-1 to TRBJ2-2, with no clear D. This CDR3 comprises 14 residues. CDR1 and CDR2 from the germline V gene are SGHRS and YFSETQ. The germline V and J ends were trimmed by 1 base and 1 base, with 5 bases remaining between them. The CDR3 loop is CASSLWVNTGELFF. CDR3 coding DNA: TGCGCCAGCAGCTTGTGGGTGAACACCGGGGAGCTGTTTTTT.

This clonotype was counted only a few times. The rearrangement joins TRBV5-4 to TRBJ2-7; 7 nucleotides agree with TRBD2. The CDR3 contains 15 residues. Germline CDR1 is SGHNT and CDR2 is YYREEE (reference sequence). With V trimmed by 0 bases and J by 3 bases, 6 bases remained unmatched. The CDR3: CASSLERGRIYEQYF. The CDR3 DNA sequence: TGTGCCAGCAGCTTGGAGCGGGGCCGGATCTACGAGCAGTACTTC.

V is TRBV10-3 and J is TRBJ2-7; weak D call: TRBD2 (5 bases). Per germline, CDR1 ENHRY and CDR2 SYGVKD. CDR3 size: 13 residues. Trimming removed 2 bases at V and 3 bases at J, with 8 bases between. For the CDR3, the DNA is TGTGCCATCAGTGAGCCGGGAAACTACGAGCAGTACTTC. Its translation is CAISEPGNYEQYF.

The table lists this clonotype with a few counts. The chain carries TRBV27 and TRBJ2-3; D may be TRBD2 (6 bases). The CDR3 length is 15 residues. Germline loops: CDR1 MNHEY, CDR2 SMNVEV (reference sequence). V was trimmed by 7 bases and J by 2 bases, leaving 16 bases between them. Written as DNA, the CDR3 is TGTGCCAGCACCTTGGGTAGCGGTCACACAGATACGCAGTATTTT. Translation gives CASTLGSGHTDTQYF.

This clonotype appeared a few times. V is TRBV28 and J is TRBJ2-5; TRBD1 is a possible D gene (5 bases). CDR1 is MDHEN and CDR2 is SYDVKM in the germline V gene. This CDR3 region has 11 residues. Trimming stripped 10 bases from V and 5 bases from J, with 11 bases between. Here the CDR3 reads CATDMAETQYF. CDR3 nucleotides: TGTGCCACGGACATGGCGGAGACCCAGTACTTC.

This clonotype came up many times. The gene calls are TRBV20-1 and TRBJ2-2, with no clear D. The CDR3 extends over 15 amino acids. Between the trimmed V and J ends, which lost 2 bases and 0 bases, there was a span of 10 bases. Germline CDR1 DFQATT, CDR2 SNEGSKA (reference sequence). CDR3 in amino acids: CSARRTEANTGELFF. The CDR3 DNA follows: TGCAGTGCTAGAAGAACAGAGGCGAACACCGGGGAGCTGTTTTTT.